This TCR beta chain was recovered during a study of cytomegalovirus exposure and HLA in healthy donors. Study-level points and caveats: As a later analysis showed, several of the most significant clusters appeared to be linked to common viral pathogens.

Comment on this clone: The antigen is not known.

CDR1 and CDR2 from the germline V gene are SGHNT and YYREEE (reference sequence). Trimming shortened V by 0 bases and J by 3 bases, and 16 bases separated the two germline ends. This CDR3 spans 16 amino acids. The PCR made use of 60 Vbeta and 13 Jbeta primers. Generated by immunoSEQ multiplex PCR, the TCRdb table keeps only in-frame clones and is missing some. The table includes about 70,000 clones, about nine tenths detected once. The material sequenced was PBMCs. This chain links TRBV5-4 with TRBJ2-7; D is unclear. The sequence derives from a woman younger than 45 in good health and CMV-seronegative. The CDR3 nucleotides are TGTGCCAGCAGCTTGGCGAGTCCGCGTGCCAACTACGAGCAGTACTTC. Protein product: CASSLASPRANYEQYF.